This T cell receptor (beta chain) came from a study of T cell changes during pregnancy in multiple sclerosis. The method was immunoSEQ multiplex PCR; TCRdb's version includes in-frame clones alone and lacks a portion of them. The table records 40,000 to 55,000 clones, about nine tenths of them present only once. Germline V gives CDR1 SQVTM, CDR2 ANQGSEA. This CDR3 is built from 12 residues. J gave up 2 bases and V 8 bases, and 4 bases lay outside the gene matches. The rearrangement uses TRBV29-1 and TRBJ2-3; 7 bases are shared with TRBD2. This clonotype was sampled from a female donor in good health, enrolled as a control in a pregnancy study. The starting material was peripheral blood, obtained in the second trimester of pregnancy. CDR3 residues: CSSSGLTDTQYF. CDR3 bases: TGCAGCTCTAGCGGCCTCACAGATACGCAGTATTTT.